The rows below give T cell receptor beta chains drawn from one sample of a study of blood T cell repertoires in COVID-19. Libraries were prepared by immunoSEQ multiplex PCR; TCRdb keeps only in-frame clonotypes and omits some of them. This sample has some 180,000 clones; roughly four fifths occur once, and the top ten carry more than 9.5%. Material for sequencing was peripheral blood. The origin of the receptors is a woman between 40 and 55 years old with COVID-19, enrolled during active disease. The CDR3 runs from the conserved cysteine through the conserved F or W. The D gene is left open where the match is weak. For some rows the clone size is stated as once, few or many, or as a class when expanded; others skip it.

>-|TRBV12-3/TRBV12-4|-|TRBJ1-5
CASSFVNQPQHF
TGTGCCAGCAGTTTCGTTAATCAGCCCCAGCATTTT
>TRBD2|TRBV11-1|-|TRBJ2-3
CASSTRTSGAFTQYF
TGTGCCAGCAGCACCCGGACTAGCGGCGCTTTTACGCAGTATTTT
>-|TRBV29-1|-|TRBJ2-2
CSAGHTGELFF
TGCAGCGCCGGTCACACCGGGGAGCTGTTTTTT
>TRBD2|TRBV7-2|-|TRBJ2-7
CASSLALTSLEQYF
TGTGCCAGCAGCTTAGCGCTGACTAGCCTCGAGCAGTACTTC
>-|TRBV24-1|-|TRBJ2-3
CATSDLARNTDTQYF
TGTGCCACCAGTGACCTGGCCAGGAACACAGATACGCAGTATTTT
>-|TRBV29-1|-|TRBJ2-2
CSVLSSEGTGELFF
TGCAGCGTTCTCTCTAGTGAAGGCACCGGGGAGCTGTTTTTT
>-|TRBV6-1|-|TRBJ1-1
CASSEAWSEAFF
TGTGCCAGCAGTGAAGCTTGGAGTGAAGCTTTCTTT
>TRBD1|TRBV20-1|-|TRBJ2-7
CSASAVTGGGYEQYF
TGCAGTGCTAGTGCTGTGACAGGGGGGGGTTACGAGCAGTACTTC
>TRBD1|TRBV23-1|-|TRBJ2-6
CASSQRKGAGSGANVLTF
TGCGCCAGCAGTCAAAGAAAGGGGGCAGGGTCTGGGGCCAACGTCCTGACTTTC
>-|TRBV5-6|-|TRBJ2-6
CASSGDSTGANVLTF
TGTGCCAGCAGCGGGGACTCCACTGGGGCCAACGTCCTGACTTTC
>-|TRBV5-6|few|TRBJ2-1
CASSLYSGRAGEQFF
TGTGCCAGCAGCTTGTATAGCGGTAGGGCGGGTGAGCAGTTCTTC
>-|TRBV10-2|once|TRBJ1-5
CASSKGGSNQPQHF
TGCGCCAGCAGCAAGGGGGGGAGCAATCAGCCCCAGCATTTT
>-|TRBV19|-|TRBJ1-5
CATLRRGADSNQPQHF
TGTGCCACCCTAAGGCGGGGGGCCGATAGCAATCAGCCCCAGCATTTT
>TRBD1|TRBV14|-|TRBJ1-2
CASSFRDRDASMGYTF
TGTGCCAGCAGCTTCCGGGACAGGGATGCTTCTATGGGCTACACCTTC
>TRBD2|TRBV7-3|-|TRBJ2-1
CASSLVSGGENEQFF
TGTGCCAGCAGCTTAGTTAGCGGGGGTGAAAATGAGCAGTTCTTC